This T cell receptor beta chain came from a study of shared clonotypes between healthy human individuals. Broader study findings: About 5% was the fraction of naive CD4 clonotypes found shared across a few donors.

TCRdb's table, derived via immunoSEQ multiplex PCR, lists solely in-frame clones and lacks some. Among more than 850,000 clones listed, 75% to 85% were seen once. With regard to this clone: Its antigen is undetermined.

Trimming shortened V by 3 bases and J by 1 base, and 14 bases separated the two germline ends. The CDR3 covers 16 residues. Germline CDR1 KGHSH, CDR2 LQKENI. The source of this sequence is a man aged 18 to 30 in good health. Some clones in this sample may be carry-over from other donors' samples. The specimen sequenced was memory CD4+ T cells from PBMCs. Regarding subset: CD45RA-negative fraction. The V call is TRBV18, the J call TRBJ2-3; the D gene is possibly TRBD2 (6 bases). The CDR3 sequence is CASSPTGGGGTDTQYF. CDR3 bases: TGTGCCAGCTCACCCACTGGGGGAGGAGGCACAGATACGCAGTATTTT. Full variable domain (remainder filled in from reference TRBV18 and TRBJ2-3): NAGVMQNPRHLVRRRGQEARLRCSPMKGHSHVYWYRQLPEEGLKFMVYLQKENIIDESGMPKERFSAEFPKEGPSILRIQQVVRGDSAAYFCASSPTGGGGTDTQYFGPGTRLTVL.